This TCR beta chain was captured by sequencing in a study of blood T cell repertoires in COVID-19. In the study overall: T cells, B-cell-depleted T cells, or PBMCs provided the cDNA or gDNA that served as material.

In the source study's methods: Reference gene primer amplification yielded estimated nucleated cell counts. TCRdb's table, derived via immunoSEQ multiplex PCR, lists solely in-frame clones and lacks some. V and J calls and clone size are those listed in that table; D and trimming were worked out from the DNA. The sample has 400,000 or so clones, 70% to 90% seen once. Trimming took 1 base from V and 1 from J; bases not matched to a gene: 9. CDR1 is SGHAT and CDR2 is FQNNGV in the germline V gene. The CDR3 is 19 residues long. The source of this sequence is a human donor in a cohort sampled during active COVID-19. This chain uses TRBV11-2 with TRBJ2-2, with 10 positions matching TRBD2. Sequencing was done on a sample of peripheral blood. CDR3 in amino acids: CASSLVWASGGENTGELFF. The CDR3 nucleotides read TGTGCCAGCAGCTTAGTTTGGGCTAGCGGGGGAGAGAACACCGGGGAGCTGTTTTTT.